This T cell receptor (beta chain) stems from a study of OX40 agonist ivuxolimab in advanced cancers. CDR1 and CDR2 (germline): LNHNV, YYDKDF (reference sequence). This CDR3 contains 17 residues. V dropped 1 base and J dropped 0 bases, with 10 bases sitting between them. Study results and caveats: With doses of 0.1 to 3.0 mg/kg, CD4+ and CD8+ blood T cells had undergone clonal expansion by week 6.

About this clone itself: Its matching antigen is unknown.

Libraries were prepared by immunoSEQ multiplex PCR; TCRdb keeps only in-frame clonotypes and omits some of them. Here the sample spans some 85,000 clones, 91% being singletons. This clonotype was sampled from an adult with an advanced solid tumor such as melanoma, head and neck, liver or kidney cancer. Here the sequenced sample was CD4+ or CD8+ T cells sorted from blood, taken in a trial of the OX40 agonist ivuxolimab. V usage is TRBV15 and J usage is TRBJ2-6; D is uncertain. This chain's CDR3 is CATSRGTQVSGANVLTF. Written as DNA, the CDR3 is TGTGCCACCAGCAGAGGAACCCAAGTCTCTGGGGCCAACGTCCTGACTTTC.